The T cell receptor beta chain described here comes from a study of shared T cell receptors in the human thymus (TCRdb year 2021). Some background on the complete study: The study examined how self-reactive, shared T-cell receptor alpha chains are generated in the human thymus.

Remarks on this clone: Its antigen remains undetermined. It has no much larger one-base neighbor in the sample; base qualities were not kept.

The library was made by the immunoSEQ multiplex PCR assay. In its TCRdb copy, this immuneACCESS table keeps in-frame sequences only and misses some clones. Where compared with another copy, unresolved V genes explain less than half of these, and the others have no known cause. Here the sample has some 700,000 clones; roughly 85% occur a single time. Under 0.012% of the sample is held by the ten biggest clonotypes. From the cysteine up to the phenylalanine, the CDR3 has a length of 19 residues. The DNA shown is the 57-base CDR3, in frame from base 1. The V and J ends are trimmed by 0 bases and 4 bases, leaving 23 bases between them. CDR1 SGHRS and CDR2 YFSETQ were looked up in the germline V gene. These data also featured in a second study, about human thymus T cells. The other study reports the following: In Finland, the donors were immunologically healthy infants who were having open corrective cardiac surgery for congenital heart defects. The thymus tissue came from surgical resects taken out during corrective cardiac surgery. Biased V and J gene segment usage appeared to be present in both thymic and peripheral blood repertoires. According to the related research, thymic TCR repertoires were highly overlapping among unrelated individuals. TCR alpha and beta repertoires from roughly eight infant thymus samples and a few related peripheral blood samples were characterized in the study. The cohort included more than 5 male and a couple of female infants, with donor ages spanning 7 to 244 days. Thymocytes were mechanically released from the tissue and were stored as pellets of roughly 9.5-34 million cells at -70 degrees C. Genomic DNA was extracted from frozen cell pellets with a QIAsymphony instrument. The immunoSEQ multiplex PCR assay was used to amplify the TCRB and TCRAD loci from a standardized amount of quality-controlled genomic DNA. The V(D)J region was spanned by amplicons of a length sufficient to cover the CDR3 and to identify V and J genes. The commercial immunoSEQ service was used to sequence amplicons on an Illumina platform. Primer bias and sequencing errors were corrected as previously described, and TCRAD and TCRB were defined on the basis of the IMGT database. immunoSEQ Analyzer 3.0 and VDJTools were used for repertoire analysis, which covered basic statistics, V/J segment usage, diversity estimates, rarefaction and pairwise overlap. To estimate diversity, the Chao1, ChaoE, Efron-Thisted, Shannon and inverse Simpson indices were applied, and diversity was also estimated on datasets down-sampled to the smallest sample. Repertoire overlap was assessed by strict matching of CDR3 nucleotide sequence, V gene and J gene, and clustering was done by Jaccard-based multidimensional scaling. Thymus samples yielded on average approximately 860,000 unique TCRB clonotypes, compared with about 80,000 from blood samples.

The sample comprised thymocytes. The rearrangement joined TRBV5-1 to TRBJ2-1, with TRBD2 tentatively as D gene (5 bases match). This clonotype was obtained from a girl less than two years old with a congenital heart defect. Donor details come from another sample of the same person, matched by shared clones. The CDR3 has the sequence CASSLDPSPTNGPYNEQFF. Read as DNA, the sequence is TGCGCCAGCAGCTTGGATCCTAGCCCCACAAACGGGCCTTACAATGAGCAGTTCTTC.